This record looks at one T cell receptor beta chain sequence and its context. These data come from a study of control samples from healthy donors and cancer patients. Clones were read by immunoSEQ multiplex PCR, and TCRdb kept only the in-frame ones, dropping some. The sample includes 100,000 to 150,000 clones, roughly 92% seen only once; the top ten take less than 6%. CDR1 is SGHRS, CDR2 YFSETQ, per germline. The CDR3 totals 14 residues. V gave up 2 bases and J gave up 2 bases, with 11 bases separating them. V and J are TRBV5-1 and TRBJ2-7; D is possibly TRBD2 (6 bases). This sequence originates from a man younger than 35 in good health. The sequenced sample was blood. The CDR3, as DNA: TGCGCCAGCAGCTTAGCTCGGGGGACCTACGAGCAGTACTTC. This gives the protein CASSLARGTYEQYF.